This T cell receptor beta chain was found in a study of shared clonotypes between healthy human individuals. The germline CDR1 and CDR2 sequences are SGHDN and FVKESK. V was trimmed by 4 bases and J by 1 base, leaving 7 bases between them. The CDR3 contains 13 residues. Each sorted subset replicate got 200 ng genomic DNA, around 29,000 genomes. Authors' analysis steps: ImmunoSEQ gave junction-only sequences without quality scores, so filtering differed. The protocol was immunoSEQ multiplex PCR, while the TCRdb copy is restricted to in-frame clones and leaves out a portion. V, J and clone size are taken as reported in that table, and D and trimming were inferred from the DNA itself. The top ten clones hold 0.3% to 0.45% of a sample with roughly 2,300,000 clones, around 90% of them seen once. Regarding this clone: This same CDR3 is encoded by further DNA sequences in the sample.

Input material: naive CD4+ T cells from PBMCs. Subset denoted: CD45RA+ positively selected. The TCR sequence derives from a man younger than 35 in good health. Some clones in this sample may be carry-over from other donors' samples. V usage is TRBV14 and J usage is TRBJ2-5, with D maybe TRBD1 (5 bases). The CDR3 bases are TGTGCCAGCAGCCGACAGCTCCAAGAGACCCAGTACTTC. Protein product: CASSRQLQETQYF.